This T cell receptor beta chain was identified during a study of monozygotic twins with inflammatory bowel disease. With regard to this clonotype: What it binds is not known.

Per donor there was one draw, yielding a blood sample of under 3 ml. CDR1 is LNHNV, CDR2 YYDKDF, per germline (reference sequence). This CDR3 has 16 amino acids. Study-level points and caveats: IBD patients exhibited fewer clonotypes shared with other individuals than healthy twins, particularly with disease activity. Telling apart the different T cell subtypes was not possible.

Starting material for each TCR library was around 4,000 ng of total RNA. TCRdb re-called the 5' RACE reads; every CDR3 protein appears as one record, without DNA. In total, the table holds around 450,000 distinct CDR3 sequences. The TCR sequence derives from a human donor with ulcerative colitis or Crohn's disease, or a healthy co-twin of an affected twin (not recorded which). The rearrangement uses TRBV15 and TRBJ1-2. The sequencing sample was made of blood. CDR3: CATSRDYWEGGYGYTF.